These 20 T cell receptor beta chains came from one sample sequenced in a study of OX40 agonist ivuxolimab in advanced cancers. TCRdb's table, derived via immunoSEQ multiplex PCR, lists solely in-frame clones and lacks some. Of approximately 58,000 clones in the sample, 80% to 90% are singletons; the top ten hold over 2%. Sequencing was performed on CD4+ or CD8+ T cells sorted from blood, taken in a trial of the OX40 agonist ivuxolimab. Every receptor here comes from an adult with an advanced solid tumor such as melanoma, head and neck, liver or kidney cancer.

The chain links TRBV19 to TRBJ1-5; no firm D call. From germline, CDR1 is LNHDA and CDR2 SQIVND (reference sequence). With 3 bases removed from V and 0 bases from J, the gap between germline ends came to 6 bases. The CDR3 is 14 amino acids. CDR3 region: CASSMAYSNQPQHF. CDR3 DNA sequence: TGTGCCAGTAGTATGGCGTATAGCAATCAGCCCCAGCATTTT.

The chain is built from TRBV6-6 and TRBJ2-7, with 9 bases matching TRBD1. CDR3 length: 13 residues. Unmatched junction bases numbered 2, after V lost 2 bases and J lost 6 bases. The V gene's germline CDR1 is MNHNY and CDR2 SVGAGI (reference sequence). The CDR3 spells CASSYGGQGEQYF. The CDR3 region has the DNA TGTGCCAGCAGTTACGGGGGACAGGGCGAGCAGTACTTC.

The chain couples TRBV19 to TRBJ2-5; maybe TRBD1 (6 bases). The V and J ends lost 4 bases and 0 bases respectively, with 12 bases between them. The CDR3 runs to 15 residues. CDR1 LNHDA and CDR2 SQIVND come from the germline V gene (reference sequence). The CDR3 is CASSTRTAYQETQYF. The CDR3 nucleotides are TGTGCCAGTAGTACCCGGACAGCATACCAAGAGACCCAGTACTTC.

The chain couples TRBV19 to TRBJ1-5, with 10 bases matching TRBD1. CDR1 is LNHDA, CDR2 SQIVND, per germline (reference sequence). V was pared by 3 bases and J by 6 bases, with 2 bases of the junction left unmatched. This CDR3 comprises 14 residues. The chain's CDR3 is CASSIDRGLQPQHF. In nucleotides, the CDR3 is TGTGCCAGTAGTATCGACAGGGGGCTTCAGCCCCAGCATTTT.

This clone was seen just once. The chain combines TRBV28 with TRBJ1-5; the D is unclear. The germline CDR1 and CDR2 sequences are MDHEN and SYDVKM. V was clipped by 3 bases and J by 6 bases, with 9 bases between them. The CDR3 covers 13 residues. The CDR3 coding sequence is TGTGCCAGCAGTTTGGCCGGGTCTCAGCCCCAGCATTTT. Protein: CASSLAGSQPQHF.

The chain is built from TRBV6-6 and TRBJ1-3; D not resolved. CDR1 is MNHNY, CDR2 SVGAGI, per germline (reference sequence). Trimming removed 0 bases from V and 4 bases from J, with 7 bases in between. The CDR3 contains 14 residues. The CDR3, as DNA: TGTGCCAGCAGTTACTCAGGCTCCGGAAACACCATATATTTT. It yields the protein CASSYSGSGNTIYF.

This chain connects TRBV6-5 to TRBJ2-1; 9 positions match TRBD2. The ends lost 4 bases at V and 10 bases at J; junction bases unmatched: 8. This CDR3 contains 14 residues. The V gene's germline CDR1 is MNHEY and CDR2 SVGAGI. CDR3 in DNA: TGTGCCAGCAGTTCCGCGGGGGGGCTGCAGGAGCAGTTCTTC. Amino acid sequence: CASSSAGGLQEQFF.

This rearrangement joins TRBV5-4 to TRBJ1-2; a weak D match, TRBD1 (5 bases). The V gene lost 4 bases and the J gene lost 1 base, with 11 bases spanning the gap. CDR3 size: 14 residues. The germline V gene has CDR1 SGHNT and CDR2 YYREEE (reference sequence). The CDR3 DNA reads TGTGCCAGCAGCCCCGGGACCGGTAACTATGGCTACACCTTC. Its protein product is CASSPGTGNYGYTF.

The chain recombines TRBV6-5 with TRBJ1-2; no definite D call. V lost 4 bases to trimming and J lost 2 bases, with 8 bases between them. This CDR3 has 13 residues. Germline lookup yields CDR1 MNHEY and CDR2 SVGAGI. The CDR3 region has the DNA TGTGCCAGCAGTTTCGACGGAAACTATGGCTACACCTTC. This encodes CASSFDGNYGYTF.

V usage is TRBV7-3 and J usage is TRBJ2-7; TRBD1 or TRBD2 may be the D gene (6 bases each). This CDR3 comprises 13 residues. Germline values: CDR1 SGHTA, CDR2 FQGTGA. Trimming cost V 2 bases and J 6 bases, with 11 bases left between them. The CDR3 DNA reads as TGTGCCAGCAGCTTAGAGGGGGGTCGCGAGCAGTACTTC. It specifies CASSLEGGREQYF.

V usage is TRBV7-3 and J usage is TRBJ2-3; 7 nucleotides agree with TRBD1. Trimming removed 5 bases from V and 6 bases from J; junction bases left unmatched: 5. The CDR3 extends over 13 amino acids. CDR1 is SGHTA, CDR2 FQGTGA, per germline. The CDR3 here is CASSKDRDDTQYF. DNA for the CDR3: TGTGCCAGCAGCAAAGACAGGGATGATACGCAGTATTTT.

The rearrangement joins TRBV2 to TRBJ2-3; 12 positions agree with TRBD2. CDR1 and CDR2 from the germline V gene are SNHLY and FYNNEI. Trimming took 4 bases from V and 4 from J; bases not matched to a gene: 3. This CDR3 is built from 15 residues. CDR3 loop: CASSAASGGADTQYF. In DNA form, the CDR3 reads TGTGCCAGCAGTGCAGCTAGCGGGGGGGCAGATACGCAGTATTTT.

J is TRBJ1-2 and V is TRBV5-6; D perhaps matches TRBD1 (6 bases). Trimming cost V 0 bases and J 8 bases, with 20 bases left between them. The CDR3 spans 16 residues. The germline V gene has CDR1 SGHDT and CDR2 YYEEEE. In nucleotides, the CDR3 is TGTGCCAGCAGCTTGGGAGGGGGGCCGGCCACTCGGGGCTACACCTTC. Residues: CASSLGGGPATRGYTF.

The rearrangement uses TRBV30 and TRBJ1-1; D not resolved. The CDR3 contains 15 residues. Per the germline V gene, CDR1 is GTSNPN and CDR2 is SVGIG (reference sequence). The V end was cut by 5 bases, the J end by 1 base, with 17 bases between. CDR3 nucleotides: TGTGCCTGGTTATTCCCGGCAGGACGGAACACTGAAGCTTTCTTT. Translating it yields CAWLFPAGRNTEAFF.

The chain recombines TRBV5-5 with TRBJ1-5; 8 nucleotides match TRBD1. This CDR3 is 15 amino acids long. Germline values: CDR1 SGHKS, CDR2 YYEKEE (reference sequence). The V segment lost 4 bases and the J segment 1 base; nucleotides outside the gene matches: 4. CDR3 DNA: TGTGCCAGCAGCGCGCAGGGGGCAAGCAATCAGCCCCAGCATTTT. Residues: CASSAQGASNQPQHF.

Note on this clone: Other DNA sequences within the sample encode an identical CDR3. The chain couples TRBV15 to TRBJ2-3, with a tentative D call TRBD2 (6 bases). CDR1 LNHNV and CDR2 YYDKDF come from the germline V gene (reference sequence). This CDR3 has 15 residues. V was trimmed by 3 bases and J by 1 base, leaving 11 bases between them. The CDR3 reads CATSRGGRGTDTQYF. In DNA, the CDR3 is TGTGCCACCAGCAGGGGAGGACGGGGCACAGATACGCAGTATTTT.

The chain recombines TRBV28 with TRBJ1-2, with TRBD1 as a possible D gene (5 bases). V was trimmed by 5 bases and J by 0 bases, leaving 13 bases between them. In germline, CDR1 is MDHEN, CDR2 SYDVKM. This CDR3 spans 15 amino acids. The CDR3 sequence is CASSGGARANYGYTF. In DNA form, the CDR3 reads TGTGCCAGCAGTGGGGGTGCCAGAGCTAACTATGGCTACACCTTC.

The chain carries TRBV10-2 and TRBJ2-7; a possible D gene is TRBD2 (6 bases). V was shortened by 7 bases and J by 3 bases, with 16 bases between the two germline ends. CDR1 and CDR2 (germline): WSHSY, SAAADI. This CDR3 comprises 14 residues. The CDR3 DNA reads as TGCGCCAGCACCAAGAGGGTAGCGGACTACGAGCAGTACTTC. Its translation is CASTKRVADYEQYF.

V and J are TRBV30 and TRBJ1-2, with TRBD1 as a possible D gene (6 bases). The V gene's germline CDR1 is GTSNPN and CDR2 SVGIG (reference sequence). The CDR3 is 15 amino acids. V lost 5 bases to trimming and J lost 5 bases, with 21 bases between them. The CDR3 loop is CAWSHPGAPRYGYTF. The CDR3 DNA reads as TGTGCCTGGTCCCACCCAGGGGCGCCTCGATATGGCTACACCTTC.

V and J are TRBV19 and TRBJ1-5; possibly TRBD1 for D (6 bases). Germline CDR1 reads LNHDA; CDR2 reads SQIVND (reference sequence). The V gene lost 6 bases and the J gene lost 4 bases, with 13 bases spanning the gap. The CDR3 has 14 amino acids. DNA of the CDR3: TGTGCCAGTAGCACGACAGGTACTAATCAGCCCCAGCATTTT. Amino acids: CASSTTGTNQPQHF. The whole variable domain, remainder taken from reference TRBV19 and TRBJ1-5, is DGGITQSPKYLFRKEGQNVTLSCEQNLNHDAMYWYRQDPGQGLRLIYYSQIVNDFQKGDIAEGYSVSREKKESFPLTVTSAQKNPTAFYLCASSTTGTNQPQHFGDGTRLSIL.